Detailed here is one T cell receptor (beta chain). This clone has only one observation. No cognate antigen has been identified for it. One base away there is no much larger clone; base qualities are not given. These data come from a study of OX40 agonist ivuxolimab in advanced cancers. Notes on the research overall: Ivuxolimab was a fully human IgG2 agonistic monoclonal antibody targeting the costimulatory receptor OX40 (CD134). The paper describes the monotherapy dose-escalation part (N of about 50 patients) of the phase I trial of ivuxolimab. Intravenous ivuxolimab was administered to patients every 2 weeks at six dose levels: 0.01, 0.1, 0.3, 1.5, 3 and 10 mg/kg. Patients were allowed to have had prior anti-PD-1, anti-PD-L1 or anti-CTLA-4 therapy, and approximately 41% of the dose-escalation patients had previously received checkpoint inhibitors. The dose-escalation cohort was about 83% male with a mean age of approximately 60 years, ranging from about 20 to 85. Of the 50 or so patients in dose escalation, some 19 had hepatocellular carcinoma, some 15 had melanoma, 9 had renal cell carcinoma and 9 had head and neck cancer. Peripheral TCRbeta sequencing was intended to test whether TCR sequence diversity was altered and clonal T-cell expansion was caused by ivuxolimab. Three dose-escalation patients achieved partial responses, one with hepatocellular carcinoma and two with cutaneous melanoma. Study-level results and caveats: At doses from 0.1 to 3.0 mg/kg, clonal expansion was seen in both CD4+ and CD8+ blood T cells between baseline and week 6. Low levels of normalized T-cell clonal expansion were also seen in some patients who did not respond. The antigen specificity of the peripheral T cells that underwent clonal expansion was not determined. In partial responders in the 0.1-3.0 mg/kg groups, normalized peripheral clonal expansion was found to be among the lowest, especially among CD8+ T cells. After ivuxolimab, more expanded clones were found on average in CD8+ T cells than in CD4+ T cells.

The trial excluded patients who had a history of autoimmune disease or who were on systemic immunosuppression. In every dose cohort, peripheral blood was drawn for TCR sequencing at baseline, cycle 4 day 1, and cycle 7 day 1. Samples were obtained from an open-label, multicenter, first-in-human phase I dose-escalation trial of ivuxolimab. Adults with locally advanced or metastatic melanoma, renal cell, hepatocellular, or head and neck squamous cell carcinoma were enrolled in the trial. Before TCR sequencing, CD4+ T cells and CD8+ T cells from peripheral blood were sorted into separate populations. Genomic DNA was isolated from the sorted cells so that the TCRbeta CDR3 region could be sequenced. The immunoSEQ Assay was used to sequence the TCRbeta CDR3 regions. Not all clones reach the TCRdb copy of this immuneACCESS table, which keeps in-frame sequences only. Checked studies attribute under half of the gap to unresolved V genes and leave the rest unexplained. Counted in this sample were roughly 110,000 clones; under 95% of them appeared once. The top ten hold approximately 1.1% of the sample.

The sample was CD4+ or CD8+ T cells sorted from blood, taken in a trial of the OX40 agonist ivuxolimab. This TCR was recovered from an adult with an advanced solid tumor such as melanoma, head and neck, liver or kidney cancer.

The CDR3 sequence is CASSVEQGGYEQYF. The sequenced DNA: TGTGCCAGCAGCGTAGAACAGGGAGGCTACGAGCAGTACTTC. The sequence links TRBV9 to TRBJ2-7; the D gene is possibly TRBD1 or TRBD2, with 6 bases matching each. Including the terminal cysteine and phenylalanine, the CDR3 comprises 14 residues. The kept DNA is CDR3 alone, 42 bases in frame from the first base. V gives up 0 bases and J gives up 3 bases, and the segment between their germline ends measures 10 bases. The germline V gene provides CDR1 SGDLS and CDR2 YYNGEE.